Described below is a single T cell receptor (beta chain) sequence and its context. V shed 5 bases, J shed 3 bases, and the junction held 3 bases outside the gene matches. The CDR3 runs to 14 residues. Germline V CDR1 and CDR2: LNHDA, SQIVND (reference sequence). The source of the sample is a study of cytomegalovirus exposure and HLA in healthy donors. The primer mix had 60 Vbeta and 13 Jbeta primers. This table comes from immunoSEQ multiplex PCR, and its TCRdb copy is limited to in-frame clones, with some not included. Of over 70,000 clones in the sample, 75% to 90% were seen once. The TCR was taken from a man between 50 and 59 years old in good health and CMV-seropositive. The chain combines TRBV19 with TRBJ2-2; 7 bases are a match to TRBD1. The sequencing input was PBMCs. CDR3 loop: CASSPTGYTGELFF. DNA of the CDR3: TGTGCCAGTAGTCCGACAGGGTACACCGGGGAGCTGTTTTTT.